The table lists the clone carrying this TCR beta chain with many counts. Its antigen is unknown. These data are taken from a study of T cells after yellow fever vaccination. Study observations and caveats: Weaker overall was a secondary response that nonetheless peaked faster, on day 5 versus 15. Only a minor proportion of clonotypes was detected across both CD4 and CD8 compartments. Reappearance after the booster was observed for most primary-vaccination clones (around 95% CD4, over 70% CD8).

5'RACE template switching added a universal primer site and UMIs to TCR cDNA. MiXCR was run by TCRdb on the 5' RACE reads, yielding one entry per CDR3 protein. This table holds 300,000 to 400,000 distinct CDR3 sequences, under 15% found once. V was clipped by 6 bases and J by 9 bases, with 15 bases between them. There are 14 residues in the CDR3. The TCR originated in a man younger than 35 who received the YFV17D yellow fever vaccine. V gene TRBV12-3 or TRBV12-4 combines with J gene TRBJ1-6, with D unresolved. Sequenced material: CD4+ T cells sorted from PBMCs, taken 15 days after the yellow fever booster vaccination. The CDR3 region has the DNA TGTGCCAGCAGCTATGACCCATTGGGTTCACCCCTCCACTTT. Its translation: CASSYDPLGSPLHF.